The 2 T cell receptor beta chains presented below share a single source sample, sequenced in a study of T-cell reconstitution after alpha-beta-depleted transplantation in children. Unique molecular identifiers featured in how the TCRbeta library was prepared. MiXCR, run by TCRdb on the PCR reads, gives a single entry per CDR3 protein. The sample lists around 580,000 distinct CDR3 sequences; 23% were seen once. Specimen: PBMCs, mostly from graft donor cells, collected 360 days after TCRalphabeta/CD19-depleted stem cell transplant. These receptors were taken from a boy younger than two who had a stem cell transplant for acute myeloid leukemia, so the T cells may come from the graft donor.

At least ten counts were recorded for this clonotype. The V call is TRBV28, the J call TRBJ1-2; 7 bases are a match to TRBD1. The length of the CDR3 is 12 residues. Germline lookup yields CDR1 MDHEN and CDR2 SYDVKM. V shed 10 bases, J shed 7 bases, and the junction held 9 bases outside the gene matches. CDR3 sequence reads: CAISQGRFGYTF. CDR3 bases: TGTGCCATTTCACAGGGGCGGTTTGGCTACACCTTC.

This clonotype has more than one count but fewer than ten. The chain links TRBV13 to TRBJ2-7; D gene ambiguous. Germline V gives CDR1 PRHDT, CDR2 FYEKMQ (reference sequence). The CDR3 is 13 amino acids. V was pared by 3 bases and J by 2 bases, with 8 bases between. The CDR3 spells CASSFGPAYEQYV. The CDR3 bases are TGTGCCAGCAGCTTTGGCCCCGCCTACGAGCAGTACGTC.